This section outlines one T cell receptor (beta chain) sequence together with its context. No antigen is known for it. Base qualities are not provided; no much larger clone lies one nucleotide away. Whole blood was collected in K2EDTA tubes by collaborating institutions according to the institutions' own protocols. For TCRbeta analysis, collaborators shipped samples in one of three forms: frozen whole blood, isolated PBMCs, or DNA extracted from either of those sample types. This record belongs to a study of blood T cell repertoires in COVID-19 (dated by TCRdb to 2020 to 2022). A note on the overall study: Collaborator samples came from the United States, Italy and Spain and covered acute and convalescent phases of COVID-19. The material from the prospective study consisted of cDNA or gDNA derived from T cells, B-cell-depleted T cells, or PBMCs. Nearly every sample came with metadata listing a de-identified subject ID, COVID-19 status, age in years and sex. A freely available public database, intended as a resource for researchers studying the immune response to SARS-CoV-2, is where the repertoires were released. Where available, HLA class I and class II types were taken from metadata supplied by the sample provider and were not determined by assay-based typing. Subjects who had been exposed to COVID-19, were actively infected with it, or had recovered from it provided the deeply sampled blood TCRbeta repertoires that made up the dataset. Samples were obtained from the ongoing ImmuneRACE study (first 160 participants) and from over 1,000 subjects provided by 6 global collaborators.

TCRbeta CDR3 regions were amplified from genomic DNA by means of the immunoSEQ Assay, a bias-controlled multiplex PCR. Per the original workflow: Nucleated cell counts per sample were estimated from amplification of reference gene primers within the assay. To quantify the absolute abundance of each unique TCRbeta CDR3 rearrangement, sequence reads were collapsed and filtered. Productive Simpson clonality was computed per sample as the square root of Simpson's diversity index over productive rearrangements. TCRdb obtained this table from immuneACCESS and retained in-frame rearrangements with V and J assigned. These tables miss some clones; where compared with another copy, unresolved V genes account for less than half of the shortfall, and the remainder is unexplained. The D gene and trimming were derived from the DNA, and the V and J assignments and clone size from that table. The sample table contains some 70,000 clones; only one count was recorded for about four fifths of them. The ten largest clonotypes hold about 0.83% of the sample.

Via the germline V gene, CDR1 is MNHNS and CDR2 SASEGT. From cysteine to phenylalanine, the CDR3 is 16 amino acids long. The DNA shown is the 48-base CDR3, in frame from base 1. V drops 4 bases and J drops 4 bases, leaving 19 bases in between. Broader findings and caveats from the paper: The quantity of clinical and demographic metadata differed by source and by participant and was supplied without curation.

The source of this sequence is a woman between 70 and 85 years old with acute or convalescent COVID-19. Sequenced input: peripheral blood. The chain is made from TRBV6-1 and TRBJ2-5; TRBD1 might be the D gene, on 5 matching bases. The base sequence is TGTGCCAGCAGTGGACCATCCTTTAGGCAGGGAGAGACCCAGTACTTC. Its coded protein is CASSGPSFRQGETQYF.